This T cell receptor (beta chain) derives from a study of blood T cell repertoires in COVID-19. With V trimmed by 5 bases and J by 0 bases, 5 bases remained unmatched. The CDR3 is 15 residues long. Germline values: CDR1 SEHNR, CDR2 FQNEAQ (reference sequence). Clinical history reported by participants formed the basis on which cohorts were assigned. Here immunoSEQ multiplex PCR was the method, and the copy in TCRdb shows in-frame clones only, minus some. The table records some 490,000 clones, less than 90% of them present only once. This clonotype was obtained from a woman aged 60 to 75 who had recovered from COVID-19. What was sequenced was PBMCs or T cells enriched from blood (not recorded which). This chain links TRBV7-9 with TRBJ2-7, with 9 nucleotides matching TRBD2. This CDR3 is CASSRAGGSSYEQYF. The CDR3, as DNA: TGTGCCAGCAGCCGAGCGGGGGGAAGCTCCTACGAGCAGTACTTC.